Listed here are 5 T cell receptor beta chains from one sample, sequenced in a study of monozygotic twins with cystic fibrosis. Measured with immunoSEQ multiplex PCR; TCRdb has only the in-frame clones, and not every one. The sample contains 12,000 to 15,000 clones, 70% to 90% of which appear only once. Sequencing input: blood. These receptors all come from a boy under 18 with cystic fibrosis.

This sequence joins TRBV19 and TRBJ1-3, with 8 bases matching TRBD1. The V and J ends lost 3 bases and 0 bases, in that order; junction bases with no gene match: 7. The germline V gene has CDR1 LNHDA and CDR2 SQIVND (reference sequence). CDR3 length equals 17 residues. CDR3 DNA: TGTGCCAGTAGTATTCGGACAGGGAGCATCTCTGGAAACACCATATATTTT. This sequence encodes CASSIRTGSISGNTIYF.

The chain combines TRBV30 with TRBJ1-3; 8 bases align to TRBD1. The ends lost 2 bases at V and 4 bases at J; junction bases unmatched: 7. The CDR3 spans 15 residues. Germline V gene sequence: CDR1 GTSNPN, CDR2 SVGIG (reference sequence). The CDR3 sequence: CAWSRPGQVGNTIYF. CDR3 nucleotide sequence: TGTGCCTGGAGTCGTCCGGGACAGGTGGGAAACACCATATATTTT.

The gene calls are TRBV6-5 and TRBJ1-2; TRBD1 aligns across 7 bases. Germline trimming cut 5 bases from V and 0 bases from J; bases unmatched to any gene: 3. The CDR3 totals 14 residues. Germline-derived CDR1 and CDR2 are MNHEY and SVGAGI. The CDR3 DNA follows: TGTGCCAGCAGTCGACAGGGTACTAACTATGGCTACACCTTC. Translating gives CASSRQGTNYGYTF.

The rearrangement uses TRBV12-5 and TRBJ2-7, with D perhaps TRBD2 (7 bases). Germline V gene sequence: CDR1 LGHNT, CDR2 FRNRAP. This CDR3 contains 20 residues. Trimming took off 2 bases at V and 4 bases at J, with 30 bases between the two ends. The CDR3 protein is CASGLPTFPFLVGGPYEQYF. The CDR3 region has the DNA TGTGCTAGTGGTTTGCCCACCTTCCCCTTTTTGGTGGGGGGGCCTTACGAGCAGTACTTC. The full variable domain, with the rest looked up from reference TRBV12-5 and TRBJ2-7, is DARVTQTPRHKVTEMGQEVTMRCQPILGHNTVFWYRQTMMQGLELLAYFRNRAPLDDSGMPKDRFSAEMPDATLATLKIQPSEPRDSAVYFCASGLPTFPFLVGGPYEQYFGPGTRLTVT.

The chain has TRBV9 and TRBJ2-1; either TRBD1 or TRBD2 may fit D (5 bases each). The CDR3 consists of 15 residues. Germline loops: CDR1 SGDLS, CDR2 YYNGEE. Deletions cut 4 bases from V and 6 bases from J, with 17 bases between. The DNA of the CDR3 is TGTGCCAGCAGCTCCGGGACCGCGCTCGGCAATGAGCAGTTCTTC. Its translation: CASSSGTALGNEQFF.